This record looks at one T cell receptor (beta chain) sequence and its context. This specimen comes from a study of CD4 and CD8 cells across lung adenocarcinoma regions. Germline V CDR1 and CDR2: ENHRY, SYGVKD. The germline V and J ends were trimmed by 5 bases and 7 bases, with 15 bases remaining between them. CDR3 length: 15 amino acids. Donors had localized lung adenocarcinoma, a non-small cell lung cancer. Via MiXCR, TCRdb re-called the PCR reads, giving one row per CDR3 protein. Of about 12,000 distinct CDR3 sequences listed, 53% were seen once; the top ten hold roughly 33%. The specimen sequenced was CD8+ T cells from the center of a lung tumor. The rearrangement uses TRBV10-3 and TRBJ1-6, with D unresolved. The TCR was taken from a female donor with lung adenocarcinoma. The CD4 and CD8 labels of this study may be unreliable. CDR3 loop: CAISKEGVQNSPLHF. Written as DNA, the CDR3 is TGTGCCATCAGTAAAGAGGGAGTACAGAATTCACCCCTCCACTTT.